The rows below give T cell receptor beta chains drawn from one sample of a study of OX40 agonist ivuxolimab in advanced cancers. Data came from immunoSEQ multiplex PCR; TCRdb stores just in-frame clones and leaves some out. In the table there are about 36,000 clones, about 77% of which are singletons. Sequenced here: CD4+ or CD8+ T cells sorted from blood, sampled in a trial of the OX40 agonist ivuxolimab. Receptors originate from an adult with an advanced solid tumor such as melanoma, head and neck, liver or kidney cancer. Each CDR3 is given with its conserved first and last residue. A D gene is named only where the DNA matches it firmly. Where a row states a size, it is once, few, many or the class of an expanded clone; other rows omit it.

- | TRBJ2-7 | - | TRBV6-6 | CASSLPPQESSYEQYF | TGTGCCAGCAGTTTACCCCCCCAGGAAAGCTCCTACGAGCAGTACTTC
- | TRBJ2-1 | TRBD2 | TRBV29-1 | CSVEEPLMAGGLQFF | TGCAGCGTTGAAGAACCACTAATGGCGGGGGGCTTACAGTTCTTC
- | TRBJ2-7 | TRBD1 | TRBV12-5 | CASARAGTGYEQYF | TGTGCTAGTGCCCGAGCCGGGACAGGCTACGAGCAGTACTTC
- | TRBJ1-1 | TRBD1 | TRBV30 | CAWSGGTGNTEAFF | TGTGCCTGGAGTGGGGGGACAGGGAACACTGAAGCTTTCTTT
few | TRBJ2-3 | - | TRBV27 | CASSFGEGGTDTQYF | TGTGCCAGCAGTTTTGGCGAGGGGGGAACAGATACGCAGTATTTT
- | TRBJ2-7 | - | TRBV27 | CASSPHRAEQYF | TGTGCCAGCAGTCCCCACAGGGCCGAGCAGTACTTC
- | TRBJ1-1 | - | TRBV4-1 | CASTEGNTEAFF | TGCGCCAGTACTGAGGGGAACACTGAAGCTTTCTTT
- | TRBJ2-7 | TRBD2 | TRBV27 | CASSLLGAGGPREQYF | TGTGCCAGCAGTCTCCTCGGGGCGGGAGGGCCGCGAGAGCAGTACTTC
- | TRBJ1-1 | - | TRBV6-6 | CASSLGQDTEAFF | TGTGCCAGCAGTCTCGGACAAGACACTGAAGCTTTCTTT
- | TRBJ1-3 | - | TRBV4-1 | CASSQSTGEGNTIYF | TGCGCCAGCAGCCAAAGTACAGGCGAAGGAAACACCATATATTTT
- | TRBJ2-3 | - | TRBV2 | CASSEGIRRVGDTQYF | TGTGCCAGCAGTGAAGGGATTCGTAGGGTGGGGGATACGCAGTATTTT
- | TRBJ1-2 | - | TRBV27 | CASRGVENYGYTF | TGTGCCAGCAGGGGGGTAGAGAACTATGGCTACACCTTC